The clone carrying this TCR beta chain has a handful of counts. Its matching antigen is unknown. This record comes from a study of T-cell memory formation after mild COVID-19. V lost 5 bases, J lost 6 bases, and 7 bases lay in between. Germline assignment: CDR1 SNHLY and CDR2 FYNNEI. The CDR3 covers 11 residues. Via MiXCR, TCRdb re-called the 5' RACE reads, giving one row per CDR3 protein. Of approximately 340,000 distinct CDR3 sequences detected, 10% to 15% appear once; the ten largest clones hold about 22%. Study observations and caveats: The SARS-CoV-2 specificity of second-wave clones reaching peak at day 37 remained unverified. Detection of some responders pre-infection suggested pre-existing cross-reactive memory T cells participated.

The chain carries TRBV2 and TRBJ1-1; no firm D call. The origin of this receptor is a man aged 18 to 29 who had mild COVID-19 (a few samples of this study predate the infection). Cell type and time point are not known. The sample taken for sequencing was PBMCs or a T cell subset sorted from them (not recorded which). CDR3 in DNA: TGTGCCAGCAGTATGGGAGCTGAAGCTTTCTTT. Encoded protein: CASSMGAEAFF. Full variable domain (outside the CDR3, taken from reference TRBV2 and TRBJ1-1): EPEVTQTPSHQVTQMGQEVILRCVPISNHLYFYWYRQILGQKVEFLVSFYNNEISEKSEIFDDQFSVERPDGSNFTLKIRSTKLEDSAMYFCASSMGAEAFFGQGTRLTVV.